Following are 21 T cell receptor beta chains from one sample sequenced in a study of blood T cells in healthy people across ages. PCR was performed a second time for about 7 to 12 cycles using a sample-barcoded 5' primer and a J-beta primer mix. TCRdb reanalysed the 5' RACE reads using MiXCR and keeps one entry per CDR3 protein. In the table there are about 1,800,000 distinct CDR3 sequences, 28% of which are singletons. Sequencing was performed on blood. These receptors were taken from a woman aged 25 to 39 in good health.

Details on this clonotype: A much larger clonotype is one base distant, so this may be a read error. CDR3 nucleotide sequence: TGCAGCGCCGGAGAGGGCTATGGCTACACCTTC. As protein: CSAGEGYGYTF. J is TRBJ1-2 and V is TRBV29-1; D ambiguous. The CDR3 is made up of 11 amino acids. V lost 7 bases and J lost 4, with 10 bases in between. Germline values: CDR1 SQVTM, CDR2 ANQGSEA.

This clonotype was detected a few times. The chain employs TRBV29-1 and TRBJ2-7, with 7 nucleotides matching TRBD2. Germline CDR1 and CDR2: SQVTM and ANQGSEA. The CDR3 loop spans 14 amino acids. The V segment lost 4 bases and the J segment 0 bases; nucleotides outside the gene matches: 6. CDR3 protein: CSVGASGSSYEQYF. CDR3 coding DNA: TGCAGCGTTGGGGCTAGCGGCAGCTCCTACGAGCAGTACTTC.

This clonotype appeared many times. The chain joins TRBV7-6 to TRBJ2-4; D could derive from TRBD1 or TRBD2 (5 bases each). From germline, CDR1 is SGHVS and CDR2 FNYEAQ. CDR3 size: 13 residues. Trimming shortened V by 0 bases and J by 9 bases, and 9 bases separated the two germline ends. CDR3 DNA: TGTGCCAGCAGCTTAGCGGGGGAAAGCATTCAGTACTTC. Translation: CASSLAGESIQYF.

This clonotype was seen a handful of times. This chain connects TRBV15 to TRBJ2-1, with D tentatively TRBD2 (5 bases). The CDR3 is 14 amino acids. The V end was cut by 5 bases, the J end by 9 bases, with 17 bases between. The germline gives CDR1 LNHNV, CDR2 YYDKDF (reference sequence). CDR3 protein: CATSGPGPGSEQFF. CDR3 DNA: TGTGCCACCAGCGGCCCCGGACCTGGGAGTGAGCAGTTCTTC.

This clonotype has only one observation. V is TRBV24-1 and J is TRBJ1-1; 12 bases are a match to TRBD1. There are 15 residues in the CDR3. From germline, CDR1 is KGHDR and CDR2 SFDVKD. Trimming cost V 7 bases and J 8 bases; bases outside gene matches: 10. The CDR3 region is CATRTGTGGASEAFF. CDR3 nucleotides: TGTGCCACCAGGACCGGGACAGGGGGCGCTTCGGAAGCTTTCTTT.

This chain connects TRBV20-1 to TRBJ2-1; no reliable D call. Germline lookup yields CDR1 DFQATT and CDR2 SNEGSKA (reference sequence). Trimming took off 6 bases at V and 4 bases at J, with 10 bases between the two ends. The CDR3 has 12 residues. The CDR3, as DNA: TGCAGTGCCAGGCAGAATTACAATGAGCAGTTCTTC. This codes for CSARQNYNEQFF.

A few counts support this clonotype. V gene TRBV7-2 combines with J gene TRBJ2-1, with D perhaps matching TRBD2 (5 bases). Germline lookup yields CDR1 SGHTA and CDR2 FQGNSA. There are 16 residues in the CDR3. Trimming cost V 1 base and J 9 bases, with 19 bases left between them. The CDR3 reads CASSLDRPGSGSEQFF. For the CDR3, the DNA is TGTGCCAGCAGCTTAGATAGGCCAGGTAGTGGGAGTGAGCAGTTCTTC.

This clonotype is a singleton in its sample. This chain connects TRBV5-1 to TRBJ1-1; D perhaps matches TRBD1 (6 bases). In germline, CDR1 is SGHRS, CDR2 YFSETQ. The CDR3 loop spans 15 amino acids. With 3 bases removed from V and 4 bases from J, the gap between germline ends came to 16 bases. The CDR3 sequence: CASSSKSYRATEAFF. The CDR3 nucleotides are TGCGCCAGCAGCTCGAAATCCTACAGGGCCACTGAAGCTTTCTTT.

The chain couples TRBV7-2 to TRBJ2-1; perhaps TRBD1 as D (5 bases). This CDR3 is 15 amino acids long. Germline V CDR1 and CDR2: SGHTA, FQGNSA. The germline V and J ends were trimmed by 4 bases and 0 bases, with 10 bases remaining between them. CDR3 nucleotides: TGTGCCAGCAGCTCAGGGTATAGCTCCTACAATGAGCAGTTCTTC. This gives the protein CASSSGYSSYNEQFF.

There are a few counts of this clonotype. This chain connects TRBV7-2 to TRBJ2-5; D assignment may be TRBD1 or TRBD2 (5 bases each). The CDR3 runs 19 residues. Trimming pared 3 bases from V and 3 bases from J, leaving 26 bases between. CDR1 is SGHTA and CDR2 is FQGNSA in the germline V gene. The CDR3: CASSFLTGPTFPREETQYF. The CDR3 DNA is TGTGCCAGCAGCTTCCTCACGGGGCCCACCTTTCCCAGAGAAGAGACCCAGTACTTC.

There are a few counts of this clonotype. The V and J genes are TRBV12-3 or TRBV12-4 and TRBJ2-5; D is undetermined. The CDR3 totals 15 residues. V lost 7 bases and J 5 bases, leaving 20 bases between the germline ends. The CDR3 loop is CASTSVVGYVETQYF. CDR3 nucleotides: TGTGCCAGCACCTCAGTAGTGGGCTACGTGGAGACCCAGTACTTC.

V usage is TRBV24-1 and J usage is TRBJ2-1; TRBD2 agrees at 7 bases. The CDR3 covers 14 residues. J lost 6 bases, V lost 5 bases, and 6 bases had no gene match. Germline V gene sequence: CDR1 KGHDR, CDR2 SFDVKD. The CDR3 reads CATSAVTSVNEQFF. CDR3 DNA sequence: TGTGCCACCAGTGCCGTTACTAGCGTCAATGAGCAGTTCTTC.

Notes on this clonotype: This may be a read error: a much more frequent sequence differs by one nucleotide. The chain is built from TRBV7-2 and TRBJ2-1; D is undetermined. Per the germline V gene, CDR1 is SGHTA and CDR2 is FQGNSA. V lost 1 base, J lost 6 bases, and 13 bases lay in between. This CDR3 has 15 amino acids. In nucleotides, the CDR3 is TGTGCCAGCAGCTTAGAATCCATAAACTGCAATGAGCAGTTCTTC. It encodes CASSLESINCNEQFF.

This clonotype turned up a few times. The chain combines TRBV6-1 with TRBJ2-1; 11 nucleotides match TRBD2. V shed 6 bases and J 10 bases; nucleotides not matched to a gene: 5. The CDR3 totals 13 residues. Germline assignment: CDR1 MNHNS and CDR2 SASEGT. CDR3 DNA sequence: TGTGCCAGCAGATTGACTAGCGGGAAGGAGCAGTTCTTC. Its translation: CASRLTSGKEQFF.

This clonotype appeared many times. This rearrangement joins TRBV20-1 to TRBJ2-7; maybe TRBD2 (6 bases). The CDR3 is 16 amino acids. With 0 bases removed from V and 0 bases from J, the gap between germline ends came to 15 bases. The germline V gene encodes CDR1 DFQATT and CDR2 SNEGSKA (reference sequence). Here the CDR3 reads CSARDRRDRSSYEQYF. The CDR3 DNA is TGCAGTGCTAGAGATAGGCGGGACCGGAGCTCCTACGAGCAGTACTTC.

As to this clonotype: A read error is possible here, since a much larger clone lies one base away. The CDR3 bases are TGTGCCAGCAGCTTCGGACTACCAGGGGAGCAGTACTTC. Encoded protein: CASSFGLPGEQYF. V and J are TRBV11-2 and TRBJ2-4, with D possibly being TRBD1 or TRBD2 (6 bases each). The length of the CDR3 is 13 residues. With 3 bases removed from V and 13 bases from J, the gap between germline ends came to 16 bases. CDR1 SGHAT and CDR2 FQNNGV come from the germline V gene.

The sample holds many counts of this clonotype. The CDR3 DNA sequence: TGTGCCAGCGGTGGCTACACCTTC. This codes for CASGGYTF. The rearrangement joins TRBV2 to TRBJ1-2; D not certain. Germline V gene data show CDR1 as SNHLY and CDR2 as FYNNEI. The ends were cut back, 8 bases at V and 7 bases at J, with 2 bases in the middle. The CDR3 totals 8 residues.

A few counts support this clonotype. This sequence joins TRBV5-5 and TRBJ2-1; TRBD1 might be the D (6 bases). Germline CDR1 SGHKS, CDR2 YYEKEE (reference sequence). This CDR3 is 15 amino acids long. The ends were cut back, 4 bases at V and 5 bases at J, with 16 bases in the middle. The CDR3: CASSLQGYVDNEQFF. The CDR3 DNA reads TGTGCCAGCAGCCTCCAGGGGTATGTTGACAATGAGCAGTTCTTC.

A note on this clonotype: A read error is possible here, since a much larger clone lies one base away. The rearrangement uses TRBV7-2 and TRBJ2-4; possible D gene TRBD2, 5 bases. This CDR3 has 14 amino acids. From germline, CDR1 is SGHTA and CDR2 FQGNSA. The CDR3 DNA sequence: TGTGCCAGCAGCCAAGGACCGGGAAAAATCATTCAGTACTTC. Protein product: CASSQGPGKIIQYF.

This clonotype turned up a few times. The J gene is TRBJ1-6, the V gene TRBV5-1, with D maybe TRBD1 (5 bases). V was pared by 6 bases and J by 7 bases, with 14 bases between. The CDR3 sequence is 14 residues long. Germline V gene lookup returns CDR1 SGHRS and CDR2 YFSETQ. The CDR3 is CASNQGTENSPLHF. In DNA, the CDR3 is TGCGCCAGCAACCAAGGGACCGAGAATTCACCCCTCCACTTT.

This clonotype was counted ten times or more. The gene calls are TRBV10-3 and TRBJ2-7, with a possible D match to TRBD1 (6 bases). CDR3 length equals 14 residues. Germline loops: CDR1 ENHRY, CDR2 SYGVKD. V was pared by 2 bases and J by 9 bases, with 17 bases between. The CDR3 nucleotides read TGTGCCATCAGTGAGCGTCAGGACAGTCAAGGGCAGTACTTC. This sequence encodes CAISERQDSQGQYF.